This TCR beta chain is drawn from a study of T cells in localized non-small cell lung cancer. Study-wide findings and caveats: Uninvolved nearby lung showed the greatest T cell clonality, exceeding that found in tumor. Adjacent lung had a median about 57 of the 100 largest tumor clones.

Profiled with immunoSEQ multiplex PCR; TCRdb holds only in-frame clones, not every one. The repertoire holds over 20,000 clones, with approximately 85% as singletons. In the case of this clone: No antigen is known for it.

CDR1 is SGHDT and CDR2 is YYEEEE in the germline V gene. The CDR3 contains 15 residues. The ends lost 4 bases at V and 1 base at J; junction bases unmatched: 4. The source is a male donor older than 55 with stage II lung adenocarcinoma. The sample consisted of peripheral blood mononuclear cells, taken before any cancer treatment. The gene calls are TRBV5-6 and TRBJ1-5; 8 positions agree with TRBD1. The CDR3 DNA is TGTGCCAGCAGCGGACAGGGAAGGAGCAATCAGCCCCAGCATTTT. Translating gives CASSGQGRSNQPQHF.